A selection of T cell receptor beta chains follows, all from one sample in a study of Ad26.COV2.S vaccination and SARS-CoV-2 variants. The table came from immunoSEQ multiplex PCR; TCRdb's copy has only in-frame clones and leaves some out. The top ten hold less than 3.5% of the sample, which has more than 250,000 clones, about 89% seen once. Sequenced here: peripheral blood, sampled in a trial of Ad26.COV2.S vaccine versus placebo. The origin of the receptors is a person between 18 and 65 years old who received the Ad26.COV2.S COVID-19 vaccine or a placebo. Each CDR3 is given with its conserved first and last residue. The D gene is left open where the match is weak. Clone size is given for some rows only: seen once, a few or many times, or a class if the clone is expanded.

TRBJ2-7 TRBV5-6 - once CASSGGTYEQYF TGTGCCAGCAGCGGGGGCACCTACGAGCAGTACTTC
TRBJ1-1 TRBV7-2 TRBD1 - CASSFRTGDLDTEAFF TGTGCCAGCAGCTTTCGGACAGGGGATTTGGACACTGAAGCTTTCTTT
TRBJ2-7 TRBV11-2 - - CASSSLKTYEQYF TGTGCCAGCAGCTCCTTAAAGACCTACGAGCAGTACTTC
TRBJ2-3 TRBV7-2 TRBD2 - CASSPRLAGGWYTQYF TGTGCCAGCAGCCCGAGACTAGCGGGAGGATGGTATACGCAGTATTTT
TRBJ1-6 TRBV6-5 - - CASRQTSNSPLHF TGTGCCAGCAGGCAAACTTCTAATTCACCCCTCCACTTT
TRBJ2-5 TRBV5-1 - - CASSLGRNQETQYF TGCGCCAGCAGCTTGGGCAGAAACCAAGAGACCCAGTACTTC
TRBJ2-7 TRBV7-8 - - CASSRGRGFRYEQYF TGTGCCAGCAGCCGCGGTCGGGGATTCCGCTACGAGCAGTACTTC
TRBJ2-5 TRBV7-7 - - CASSLDSQETQYF TGTGCCAGCAGCTTAGACAGCCAAGAGACCCAGTACTTC
TRBJ2-7 TRBV9 - - CASSVGVSGYEQYF TGTGCCAGCAGCGTAGGTGTTAGCGGCTACGAGCAGTACTTC
TRBJ2-3 TRBV7-3 - - CASSLGRSNTQYF TGTGCCAGCAGCCTGGGGCGGTCAAATACGCAGTATTTT
TRBJ1-3 TRBV2 TRBD1 - CASSDRGRWGNTIYF TGTGCCAGCAGTGACAGGGGGCGATGGGGAAACACCATATATTTT
TRBJ2-4 TRBV27 TRBD2 - CASKLAGGPKNIQYF TGTGCCAGCAAATTAGCGGGAGGGCCCAAAAACATTCAGTACTTC
TRBJ2-3 TRBV5-1 TRBD2 - CASSLELLAETDTQYF TGCGCCAGCAGCTTGGAGTTACTAGCGGAAACAGATACGCAGTATTTT
TRBJ2-1 TRBV2 - - CASSSPSRYNEQFF TGTGCCAGCAGTTCCCCCTCCCGGTACAATGAGCAGTTCTTC
TRBJ2-1 TRBV12-5 TRBD2 - CASGLYLAGGPWNEQFF TGTGCTAGTGGTTTGTACTTAGCGGGAGGGCCTTGGAATGAGCAGTTCTTC
TRBJ2-5 TRBV7-8 - - CASSFRTPGETQYF TGTGCCAGCAGCTTCAGGACGCCGGGGGAGACCCAGTACTTC
TRBJ1-2 TRBV29-1 - - CSVESGANYGYTF TGCAGCGTTGAGTCCGGGGCCAACTATGGCTACACCTTC
TRBJ1-1 TRBV27 - - CASSPRPGKNTEAFF TGTGCCAGCAGTCCTCGTCCCGGGAAGAACACTGAAGCTTTCTTT
TRBJ2-2 TRBV6-2/TRBV6-3 TRBD2 few CASSSIGWEGNTGELFF TGTGCCAGCAGTTCCATTGGATGGGAGGGGAACACCGGGGAGCTGTTTTTT
TRBJ2-7 TRBV14 - - CASSQGFFAAVQYF TGTGCCAGCAGCCAAGGGTTTTTCGCCGCCGTTCAGTACTTC
TRBJ1-1 TRBV2 - - CASSENWETNTEAFF TGTGCCAGCAGCGAGAATTGGGAGACGAACACTGAAGCTTTCTTT
TRBJ1-1 TRBV5-1 TRBD1 - CASSLAAGQGFPEAFF TGCGCCAGCAGCTTGGCCGCGGGACAGGGTTTCCCTGAAGCTTTCTTT
TRBJ2-3 TRBV7-2 - - CASSLIRPGPDTQYF TGTGCCAGCAGCTTAATCCGCCCAGGCCCAGATACGCAGTATTTT
TRBJ2-5 TRBV30 - - CAWSTPMRETQYF TGTGCCTGGAGCACCCCCATGCGGGAGACCCAGTACTTC
TRBJ2-7 TRBV5-4 - - CASSSGGVSSYEQYF TGTGCCAGCAGCTCTGGAGGGGTTTCCTCCTACGAGCAGTACTTC
TRBJ1-3 TRBV30 TRBD1 once CAWSVRDRGGGPSGNTIYF TGTGCCTGGAGTGTTAGGGACAGGGGTGGTGGTCCCTCTGGAAACACCATATATTTT
TRBJ2-3 TRBV9 - - CASSVDTGSDTQYF TGTGCCAGCAGCGTAGATACAGGGTCGGATACGCAGTATTTT
TRBJ1-2 TRBV2 - - CASSEDQNYGYTF TGTGCCAGCAGTGAAGACCAGAATTATGGCTACACCTTC
TRBJ2-1 TRBV25-1 TRBD2 once CASSRPLAGYNEQFF TGTGCCAGCAGCCGACCACTAGCGGGGTACAATGAGCAGTTCTTC
TRBJ2-1 TRBV27 TRBD2 few CASTPGLAGGLRMIREQFF TGTGCCAGCACCCCGGGACTAGCGGGAGGTTTAAGGATGATAAGGGAGCAGTTCTTC
TRBJ1-2 TRBV25-1 - - CASSDPAHYWGYTF TGTGCCAGCAGTGACCCCGCCCATTACTGGGGCTACACCTTC
TRBJ1-1 TRBV19 TRBD1 - CATYRGQGSFTEAFF TGTGCCACCTACCGGGGACAGGGTAGTTTCACTGAAGCTTTCTTT
TRBJ1-2 TRBV25-1 - - CASSVSDRPIGGGYTF TGTGCCAGCAGTGTTTCCGACAGGCCCATCGGGGGTGGCTACACCTTC
TRBJ1-3 TRBV12-5 - few CASGSSGSLSGNTIYF TGTGCTAGTGGTTCATCGGGATCCCTCTCTGGAAACACCATATATTTT
TRBJ1-2 TRBV6-6 - few CASTRGGRGYTF TGTGCCAGCACCAGGGGCGGACGGGGCTACACCTTC
TRBJ1-2 TRBV7-2 TRBD1 - CASSIFGQGYGYTF TGTGCCAGCAGCATATTTGGACAGGGTTATGGCTACACCTTC
TRBJ2-5 TRBV2 - - CASSEVQETQYF TGTGCCAGCAGTGAAGTTCAAGAGACCCAGTACTTC
TRBJ2-5 TRBV2 TRBD2 - CASVKAGVIGETQYF TGTGCCAGCGTCAAAGCGGGAGTAATCGGGGAGACCCAGTACTTC
TRBJ2-1 TRBV7-7 - - CASSLTGSPGNEQFF TGTGCTAGCAGCCTAACTGGTTCCCCAGGGAATGAGCAGTTCTTC
TRBJ1-5 TRBV6-5 - once CASSYSRDAVGAQHF TGTGCCAGCAGTTACTCAAGGGACGCGGTGGGAGCCCAGCATTTT
TRBJ1-2 TRBV30 TRBD1 - CAWSVRRQGASGLYGYTF TGTGCCTGGAGTGTACGACGACAGGGGGCGTCCGGCCTCTATGGCTACACCTTC
TRBJ2-1 TRBV5-5 TRBD2 - CASSLGPSGKSNEQFF TGTGCCAGCAGCTTGGGGCCTAGCGGAAAGAGCAATGAGCAGTTCTTC
TRBJ2-7 TRBV19 - few CASSIATTPYEQYF TGTGCCAGTAGTATAGCAACCACCCCCTACGAGCAGTACTTC
TRBJ2-7 TRBV15 - - CATSTDRTISEQYF TGTGCCACCAGTACGGACAGGACTATTAGCGAGCAGTACTTC
TRBJ1-5 TRBV2 TRBD1 once CASRATGGNQPQHF TGTGCCAGCAGAGCCACAGGGGGCAACCAGCCCCAGCATTTT
TRBJ2-3 TRBV5-1 TRBD1 - CASSSLGTGEDTQYF TGCGCCAGCAGCTCCCTCGGGACAGGGGAGGATACGCAGTATTTT
TRBJ2-1 TRBV1 - once CTSSQDCTIRDEQFF TGCACCAGCAGCCAAGATTGCACTATTCGCGATGAGCAGTTCTTC
TRBJ2-1 TRBV5-5 - - CASSYNLGVSKEQFF TGTGCCAGCAGCTACAACCTGGGGGTTTCAAAGGAGCAGTTCTTC